This T cell receptor beta chain was sequenced in a study of shared clonotypes between healthy human individuals. Study information: In total, the donors were two women and a few men aged 18 to 49.

Whole-study findings and limits: Across a handful of donors, naive CD4 shared approximately 4.5%, naive CD8 3% to 3.5%, memory CD4 2.3%, memory CD8 approximately 0.4%.

Clones were read by immunoSEQ multiplex PCR, and TCRdb kept only the in-frame ones, dropping some. This repertoire shows 2.3 million or so clones, approximately 93% found once; its top ten account for roughly 0.36%. Comments on this clone: Its antigen is undetermined.

A CD45RA+ naive subset and a CD45RA-negative memory subset were split from CD4+ cells. V lost 2 bases, J lost 0 bases, and 17 bases lay in between. Looked up from germline, CDR1 is MGHDK and CDR2 is SYGVNS. The CDR3 length is 17 residues. V and J are TRBV25-1 and TRBJ2-7, with TRBD2 as a possible D gene (6 bases). The sequenced sample was naive CD4+ T cells from PBMCs. Subset denoted: CD45RA+ positively selected. This TCR was sampled from a man between 18 and 35 years old in good health. Some clones in this sample may be carry-over from other donors' samples. CDR3 DNA sequence: TGTGCCAGCAGTGAAAAGCCCGGAGGGCGGGACTCCTACGAGCAGTACTTC. As protein: CASSEKPGGRDSYEQYF.